This TCR beta chain comes out of a study of blood T cell repertoires in COVID-19. Overall study: There were acute and convalescent COVID-19 samples, and they came from the United States, Italy and Spain.

In Seattle, patients joined the study during active infection and were tracked longitudinally. Source study methods: Reference gene primer amplification gave nucleated cell count estimates. The protocol was immunoSEQ multiplex PCR, while the TCRdb copy is restricted to in-frame clones and leaves out a portion. The V and J calls and clone size come from that table; D and trimming were worked out from the DNA. The sample carries 220,000 or so clones, 75% to 90% recorded once. V lost 6 bases, J lost 1 base, and 18 bases lay in between. CDR3 size: 16 residues. Germline CDR1 LNHDA, CDR2 SQIVND (reference sequence).

This clonotype was sampled from a woman of 80 years or more with COVID-19, enrolled during active disease. The genes are TRBV19 and TRBJ1-1, with a possible D match to TRBD1 (6 bases). Specimen: peripheral blood. The CDR3 region is CASRYLQGSENTEAFF. CDR3 DNA sequence: TGTGCCAGTAGGTACCTTCAGGGGTCGGAGAACACTGAAGCTTTCTTT.